The present entry profiles one T cell receptor (beta chain) with its context. A junction end diverges from the germline sequence, so it may reflect a read error. The sample belongs to a study of tumor-infiltrating lymphocytes in primary liver carcinoma. The germline V gene encodes CDR1 SQVTM and CDR2 ANQGSEA. CDR3 length: 14 residues. The authors took blood RNA from unsorted whole blood and also extracted germline DNA. A constant-region primer served to make TCR beta cDNA from around 500 ng total RNA. Slightly modified ARM-PCR served as the procedure for the TCR beta libraries. These libraries came from three rounds of nested multiplex PCR. The first two PCR rounds used TRBV1-TRBV30 primers with a Cbeta primer, roughly 10 cycles each. TCRdb independently ran MiXCR on the multiplex PCR reads; one entry per CDR3 protein. The profile shows around 330,000 distinct CDR3 sequences, around three fifths of them singletons.

V usage is TRBV29-1 and J usage is TRBJ2-3; 13 bases are shared with TRBD2. The origin of this receptor is a woman in her 30s with primary liver carcinoma and hepatitis B virus infection. Sequenced sample: peripheral blood. The CDR3 spells CSDGTSGTADSQYF. DNA of the CDR3: TGCAGCGACGGGACTAGCGGGACCGCAGATTCGCAGTATTTT.